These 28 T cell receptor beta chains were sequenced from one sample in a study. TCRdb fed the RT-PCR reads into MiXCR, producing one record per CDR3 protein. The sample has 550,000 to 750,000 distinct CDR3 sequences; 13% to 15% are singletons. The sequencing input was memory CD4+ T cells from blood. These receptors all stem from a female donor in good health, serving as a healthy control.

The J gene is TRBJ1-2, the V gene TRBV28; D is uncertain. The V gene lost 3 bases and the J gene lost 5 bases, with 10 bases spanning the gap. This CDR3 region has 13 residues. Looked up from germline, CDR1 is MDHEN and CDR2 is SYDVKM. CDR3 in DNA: TGTGCCAGCAGTTTGACCCGAGATTATGGCTACACCTTC. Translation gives CASSLTRDYGYTF.

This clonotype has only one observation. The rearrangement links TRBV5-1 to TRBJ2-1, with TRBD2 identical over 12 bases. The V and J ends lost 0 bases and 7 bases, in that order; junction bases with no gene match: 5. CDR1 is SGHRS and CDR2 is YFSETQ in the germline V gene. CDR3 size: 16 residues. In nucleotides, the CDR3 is TGCGCCAGCAGCTTGGGACTAGCGGGAGTACGGAATGAGCAGTTCTTC. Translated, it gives CASSLGLAGVRNEQFF.

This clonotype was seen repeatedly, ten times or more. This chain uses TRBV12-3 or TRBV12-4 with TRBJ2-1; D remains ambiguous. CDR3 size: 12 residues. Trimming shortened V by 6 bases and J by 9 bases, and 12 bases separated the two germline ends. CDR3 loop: CASRERRGEQFF. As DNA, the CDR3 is TGTGCCAGCAGGGAAAGGAGAGGTGAGCAGTTCTTC.

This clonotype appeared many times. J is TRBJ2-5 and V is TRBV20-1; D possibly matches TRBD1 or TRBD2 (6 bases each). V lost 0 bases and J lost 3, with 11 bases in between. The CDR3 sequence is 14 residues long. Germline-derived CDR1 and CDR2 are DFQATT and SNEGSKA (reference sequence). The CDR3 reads CSAREGGGEETQYF. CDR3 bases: TGCAGTGCTAGAGAAGGGGGAGGCGAAGAGACCCAGTACTTC.

CDR3 sequence: CASSLEGTQGPGSPLHF. CDR3 sequence (DNA): TGTGCCAGCAGCTTAGAAGGGACACAGGGACCTGGATCACCCCTCCACTTT. The chain carries TRBV7-8 and TRBJ1-6, with D possibly matching TRBD1 (6 bases). This CDR3 region has 17 residues. CDR1 is SGHVS and CDR2 is FQNEAQ in the germline V gene. V lost 1 base to trimming and J lost 10 bases, with 20 bases between them.

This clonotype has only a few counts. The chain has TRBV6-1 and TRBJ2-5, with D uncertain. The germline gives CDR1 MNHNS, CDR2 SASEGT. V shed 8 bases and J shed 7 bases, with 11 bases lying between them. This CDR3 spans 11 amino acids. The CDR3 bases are TGTGCCAGCGTTGGTAAGGGGACCCAGTACTTC. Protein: CASVGKGTQYF.

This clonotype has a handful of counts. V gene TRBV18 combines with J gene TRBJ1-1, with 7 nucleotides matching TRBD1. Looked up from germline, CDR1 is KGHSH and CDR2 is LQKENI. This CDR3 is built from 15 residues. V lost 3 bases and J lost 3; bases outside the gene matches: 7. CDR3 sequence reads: CASSPRQGLDTEAFF. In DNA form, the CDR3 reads TGTGCCAGCTCACCGCGACAGGGTCTGGACACTGAAGCTTTCTTT.

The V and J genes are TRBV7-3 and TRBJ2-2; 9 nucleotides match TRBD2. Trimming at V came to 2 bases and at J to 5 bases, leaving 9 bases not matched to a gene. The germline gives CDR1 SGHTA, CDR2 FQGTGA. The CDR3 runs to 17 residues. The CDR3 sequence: CASSLSAGGLGTGELFF. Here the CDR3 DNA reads TGTGCCAGCAGCTTATCAGCGGGGGGATTGGGGACCGGGGAGCTGTTTTTT. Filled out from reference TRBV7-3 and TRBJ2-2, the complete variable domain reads GAGVSQTPSNKVTEKGKYVELRCDPISGHTALYWYRQSLGQGPEFLIYFQGTGAADDSGLPNDRFFAVRPEGSVSTLKIQRTERGDSAVYLCASSLSAGGLGTGELFFGEGSRLTVL.

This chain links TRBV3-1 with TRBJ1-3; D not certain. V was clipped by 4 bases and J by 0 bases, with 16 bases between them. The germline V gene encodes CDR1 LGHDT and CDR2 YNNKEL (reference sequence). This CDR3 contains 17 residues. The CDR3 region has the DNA TGTGCCAGCAGCCTCACGAACGACATTCGCTCTGGAAACACCATATATTTT. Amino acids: CASSLTNDIRSGNTIYF.

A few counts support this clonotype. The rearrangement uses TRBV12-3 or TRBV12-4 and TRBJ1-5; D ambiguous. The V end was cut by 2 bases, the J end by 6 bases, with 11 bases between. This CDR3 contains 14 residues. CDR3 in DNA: TGTGCCAGCAGTTTAATGAGTTTAGCTCAGCCCCAGCATTTT. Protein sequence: CASSLMSLAQPQHF.

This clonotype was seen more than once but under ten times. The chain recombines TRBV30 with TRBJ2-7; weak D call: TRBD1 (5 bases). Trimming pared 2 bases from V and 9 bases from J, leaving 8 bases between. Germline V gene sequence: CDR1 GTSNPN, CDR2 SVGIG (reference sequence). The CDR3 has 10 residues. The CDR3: CAWSRDRQYF. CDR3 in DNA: TGTGCCTGGAGTCGTGACAGGCAGTACTTC.

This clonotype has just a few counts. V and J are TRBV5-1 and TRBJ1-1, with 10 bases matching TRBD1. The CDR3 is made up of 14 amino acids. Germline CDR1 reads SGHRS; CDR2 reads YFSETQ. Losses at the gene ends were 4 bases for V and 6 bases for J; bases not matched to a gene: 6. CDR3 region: CASSLGQGGAEAFF. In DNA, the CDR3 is TGCGCCAGCAGCCTTGGACAGGGGGGGGCTGAAGCTTTCTTT.

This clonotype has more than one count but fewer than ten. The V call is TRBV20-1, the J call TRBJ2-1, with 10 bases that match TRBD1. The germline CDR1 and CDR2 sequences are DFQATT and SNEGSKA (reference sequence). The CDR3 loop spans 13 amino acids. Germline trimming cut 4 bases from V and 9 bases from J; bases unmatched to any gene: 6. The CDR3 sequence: CSATSTGGGEQFF. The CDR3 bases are TGCAGTGCTACCTCGACAGGGGGCGGTGAGCAGTTCTTC.

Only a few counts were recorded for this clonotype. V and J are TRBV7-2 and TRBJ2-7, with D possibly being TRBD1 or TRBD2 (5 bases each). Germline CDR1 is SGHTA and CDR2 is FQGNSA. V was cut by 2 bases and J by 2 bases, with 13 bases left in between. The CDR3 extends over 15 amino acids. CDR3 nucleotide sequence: TGTGCCAGCAGCTTAAGAGGGGCGGCCACCTACGAGCAGTACTTC. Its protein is CASSLRGAATYEQYF.

The CDR3: CASSEQGATGANVLTF. Here the CDR3 DNA reads TGTGCCAGCAGTGAGCAGGGGGCAACTGGGGCCAACGTCCTGACTTTC. The chain combines TRBV6-4 with TRBJ2-6; 8 bases match TRBD1. CDR3 length: 16 residues. V was pared by 3 bases and J by 2 bases, with 3 bases of the junction left unmatched. Germline CDR1 and CDR2: MRHNA and SNTAGT.

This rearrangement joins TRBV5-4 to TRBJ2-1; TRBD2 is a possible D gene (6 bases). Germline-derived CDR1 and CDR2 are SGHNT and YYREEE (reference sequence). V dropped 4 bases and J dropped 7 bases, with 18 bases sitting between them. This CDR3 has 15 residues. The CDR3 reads CASSGGGLKSNEQFF. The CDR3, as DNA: TGTGCCAGCAGCGGGGGAGGCCTAAAGAGTAATGAGCAGTTCTTC.

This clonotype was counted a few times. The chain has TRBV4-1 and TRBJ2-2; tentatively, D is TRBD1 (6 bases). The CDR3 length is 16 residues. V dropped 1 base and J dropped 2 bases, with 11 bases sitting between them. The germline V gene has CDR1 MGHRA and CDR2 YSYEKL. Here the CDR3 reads CASSQATGLNTGELFF. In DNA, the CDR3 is TGCGCCAGCAGCCAAGCAACAGGGTTAAACACCGGGGAGCTGTTTTTT.

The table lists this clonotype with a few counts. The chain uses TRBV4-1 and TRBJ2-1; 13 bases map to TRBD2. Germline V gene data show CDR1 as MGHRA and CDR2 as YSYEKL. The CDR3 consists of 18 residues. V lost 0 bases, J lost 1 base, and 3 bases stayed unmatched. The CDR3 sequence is CASSQDRTSGGSYNEQFF. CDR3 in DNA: TGCGCCAGCAGCCAAGATCGGACTAGCGGGGGTTCCTACAATGAGCAGTTCTTC.

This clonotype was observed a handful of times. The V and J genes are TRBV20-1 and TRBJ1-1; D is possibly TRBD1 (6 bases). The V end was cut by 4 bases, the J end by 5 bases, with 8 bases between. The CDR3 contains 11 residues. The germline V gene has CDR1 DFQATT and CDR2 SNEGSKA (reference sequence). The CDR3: CSANRVTEAFF. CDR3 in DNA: TGCAGTGCTAACAGGGTTACTGAAGCTTTCTTT.

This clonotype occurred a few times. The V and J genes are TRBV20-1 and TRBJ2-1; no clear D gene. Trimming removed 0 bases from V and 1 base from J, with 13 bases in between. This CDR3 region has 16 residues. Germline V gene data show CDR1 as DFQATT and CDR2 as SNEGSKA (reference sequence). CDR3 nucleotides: TGCAGTGCTAGAGATCAGAAAGAGGATTCCTACAATGAGCAGTTCTTC. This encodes CSARDQKEDSYNEQFF.

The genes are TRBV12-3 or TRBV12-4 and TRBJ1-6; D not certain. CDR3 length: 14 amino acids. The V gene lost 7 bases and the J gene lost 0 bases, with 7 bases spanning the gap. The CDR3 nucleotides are TGTGCCAGCAAACAGAGCTCCTATAATTCACCCCTCCACTTT. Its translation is CASKQSSYNSPLHF.

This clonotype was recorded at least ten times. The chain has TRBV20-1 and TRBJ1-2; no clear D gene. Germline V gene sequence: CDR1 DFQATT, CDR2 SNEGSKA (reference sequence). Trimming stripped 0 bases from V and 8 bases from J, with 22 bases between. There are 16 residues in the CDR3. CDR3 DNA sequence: TGCAGTGCTAGAGATCGGTTAGGCCGCCCAACGGAGGGCTACACCTTC. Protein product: CSARDRLGRPTEGYTF.

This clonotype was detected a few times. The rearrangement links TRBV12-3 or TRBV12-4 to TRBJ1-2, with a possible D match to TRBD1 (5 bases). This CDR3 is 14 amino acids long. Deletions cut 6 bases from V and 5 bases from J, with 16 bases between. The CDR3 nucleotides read TGTGCCAGCAGCTTTCGCAGGGTCCAGTATGGCTACACCTTC. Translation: CASSFRRVQYGYTF.

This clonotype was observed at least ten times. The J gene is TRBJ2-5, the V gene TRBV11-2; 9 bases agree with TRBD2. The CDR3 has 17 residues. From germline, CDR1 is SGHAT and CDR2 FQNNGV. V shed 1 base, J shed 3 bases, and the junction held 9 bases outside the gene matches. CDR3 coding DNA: TGTGCCAGCAGCTTAGCTATTGCGCGGGAGGGTAAAGAGACCCAGTACTTC. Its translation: CASSLAIAREGKETQYF.

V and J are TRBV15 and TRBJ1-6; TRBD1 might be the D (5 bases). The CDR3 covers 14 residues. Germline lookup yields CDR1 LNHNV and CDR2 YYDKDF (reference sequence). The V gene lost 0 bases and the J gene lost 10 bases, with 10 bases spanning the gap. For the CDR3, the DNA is TGTGCCACCAGCAGAGATCGGGGGACCTCACCCCTCCACTTT. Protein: CATSRDRGTSPLHF. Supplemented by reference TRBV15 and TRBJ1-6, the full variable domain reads DAMVIQNPRYQVTQFGKPVTLSCSQTLNHNVMYWYQQKSSQAPKLLFHYYDKDFNNEADTPDNFQSRRPNTSFCFLDIRSPGLGDTAMYLCATSRDRGTSPLHFGNGTRLTVT.

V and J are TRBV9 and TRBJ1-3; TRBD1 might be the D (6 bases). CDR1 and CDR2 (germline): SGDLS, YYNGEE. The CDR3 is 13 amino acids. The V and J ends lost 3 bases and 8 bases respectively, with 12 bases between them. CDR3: CASSEGTSHTIYF. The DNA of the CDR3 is TGTGCCAGCAGCGAAGGGACATCACACACCATATATTTT.

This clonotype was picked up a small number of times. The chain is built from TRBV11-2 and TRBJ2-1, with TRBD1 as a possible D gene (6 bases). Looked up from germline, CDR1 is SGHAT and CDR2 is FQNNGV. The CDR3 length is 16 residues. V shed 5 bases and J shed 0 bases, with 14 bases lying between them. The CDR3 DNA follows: TGTGCCAGCAGCCTTCGGACAGACCGCTCCTACAATGAGCAGTTCTTC. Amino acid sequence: CASSLRTDRSYNEQFF.

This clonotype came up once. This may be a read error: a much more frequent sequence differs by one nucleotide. The CDR3 DNA sequence: TGCGCCAGCAGCTGGGACAGGCCGAACACTGAAGCTTTCTTT. Translating it yields CASSWDRPNTEAFF. The V call is TRBV5-1, the J call TRBJ1-1; 8 nucleotides line up with TRBD1. The germline CDR1 and CDR2 sequences are SGHRS and YFSETQ. The V and J ends lost 3 bases and 1 base, in that order; junction bases with no gene match: 2. This CDR3 is 14 amino acids long.